The T cell receptor beta chain described here comes from a study of neurological immune-mediated disorders. Study results and caveats: The greatest TCR clonal expansion occurred in HTLV-1-associated myelopathy and the least in multiple sclerosis, which fell below healthy controls.

This clonotype showed up many times. Its target is not known. The cDNA came from 5'RACE with 10-nucleotide random UMIs. Every sequencing run produced over 190 million TCR-beta sequences that came from 15-18 subjects. TCRdb redid the calling of the 5' RACE reads with MiXCR, one entry per CDR3 protein. The table lists just under 40,000 distinct CDR3 sequences, 7% to 8.5% of them singletons. Germline CDR1 is SGHRS and CDR2 is YFSETQ. V dropped 2 bases and J dropped 5 bases, with 2 bases sitting between them. This CDR3 region has 11 residues. The sample comprised CD4+ T cells from blood. The chain combines TRBV5-1 with TRBJ2-1; no firm D call. The receptor was isolated from a man aged 45 to 65 in good health. CDR3 residues: CASSFNNEQFF. The CDR3 bases are TGCGCCAGCAGCTTCAACAATGAGCAGTTCTTC. The variable domain in full, completed from reference TRBV5-1 and TRBJ2-1, reads KAGVTQTPRYLIKTRGQQVTLSCSPISGHRSVSWYQQTPGQGLQFLFEYFSETQRNKGNFPGRFSGRQFSNSRSEMNVSTLELGDSALYLCASSFNNEQFFGPGTRLTVL.